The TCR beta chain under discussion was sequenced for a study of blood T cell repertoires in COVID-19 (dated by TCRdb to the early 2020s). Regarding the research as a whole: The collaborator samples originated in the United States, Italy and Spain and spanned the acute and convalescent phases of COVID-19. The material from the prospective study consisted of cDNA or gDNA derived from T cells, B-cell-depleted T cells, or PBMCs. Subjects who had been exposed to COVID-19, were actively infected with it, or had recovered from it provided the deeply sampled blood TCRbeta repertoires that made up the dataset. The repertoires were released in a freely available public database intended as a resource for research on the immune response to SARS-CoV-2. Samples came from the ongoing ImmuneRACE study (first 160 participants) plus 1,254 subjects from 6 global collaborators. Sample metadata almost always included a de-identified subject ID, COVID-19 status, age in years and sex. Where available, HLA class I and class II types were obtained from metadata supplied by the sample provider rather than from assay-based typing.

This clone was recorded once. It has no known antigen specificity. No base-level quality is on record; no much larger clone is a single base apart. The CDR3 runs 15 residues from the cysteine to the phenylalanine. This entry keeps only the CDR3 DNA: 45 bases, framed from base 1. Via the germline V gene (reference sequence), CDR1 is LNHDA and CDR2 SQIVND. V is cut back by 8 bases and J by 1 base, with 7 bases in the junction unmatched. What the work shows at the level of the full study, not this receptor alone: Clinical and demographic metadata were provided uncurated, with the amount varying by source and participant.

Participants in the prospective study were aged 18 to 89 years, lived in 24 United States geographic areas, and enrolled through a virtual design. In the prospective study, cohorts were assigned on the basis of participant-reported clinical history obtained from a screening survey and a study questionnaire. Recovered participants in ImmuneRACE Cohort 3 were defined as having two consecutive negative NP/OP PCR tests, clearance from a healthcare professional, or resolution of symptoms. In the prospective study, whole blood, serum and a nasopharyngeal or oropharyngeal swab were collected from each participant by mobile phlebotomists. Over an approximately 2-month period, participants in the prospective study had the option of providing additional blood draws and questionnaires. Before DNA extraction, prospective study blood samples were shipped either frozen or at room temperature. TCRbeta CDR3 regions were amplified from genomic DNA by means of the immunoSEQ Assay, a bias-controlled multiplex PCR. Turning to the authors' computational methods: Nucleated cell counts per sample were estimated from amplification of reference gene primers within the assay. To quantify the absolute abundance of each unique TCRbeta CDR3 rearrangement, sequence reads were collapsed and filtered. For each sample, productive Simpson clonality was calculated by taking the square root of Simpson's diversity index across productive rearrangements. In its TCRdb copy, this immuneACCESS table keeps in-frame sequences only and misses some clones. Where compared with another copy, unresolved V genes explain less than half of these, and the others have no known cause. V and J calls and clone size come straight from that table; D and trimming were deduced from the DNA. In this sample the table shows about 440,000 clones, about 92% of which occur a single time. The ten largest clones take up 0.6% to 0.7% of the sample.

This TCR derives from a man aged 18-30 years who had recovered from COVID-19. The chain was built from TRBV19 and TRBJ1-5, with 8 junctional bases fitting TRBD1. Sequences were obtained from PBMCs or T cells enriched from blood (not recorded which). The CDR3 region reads CASGLRGQSNQPQHF. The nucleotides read TGTGCCAGTGGACTCAGGGGGCAAAGCAATCAGCCCCAGCATTTT.